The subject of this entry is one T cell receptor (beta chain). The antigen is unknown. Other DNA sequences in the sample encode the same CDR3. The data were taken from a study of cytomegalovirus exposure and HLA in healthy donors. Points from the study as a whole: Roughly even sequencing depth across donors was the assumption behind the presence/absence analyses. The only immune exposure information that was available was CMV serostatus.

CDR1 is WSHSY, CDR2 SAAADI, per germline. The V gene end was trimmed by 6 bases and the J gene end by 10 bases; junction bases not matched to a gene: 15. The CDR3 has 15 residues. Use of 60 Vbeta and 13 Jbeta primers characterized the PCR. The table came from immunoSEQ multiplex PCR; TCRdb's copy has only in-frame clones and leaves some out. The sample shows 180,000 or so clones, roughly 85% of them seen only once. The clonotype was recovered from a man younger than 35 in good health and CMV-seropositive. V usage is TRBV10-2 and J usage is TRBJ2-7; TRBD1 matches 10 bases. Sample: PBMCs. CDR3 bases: TGCGCCAGCAGCATGTCGGGACAGGGGCTCTCCGAACAGTACTTC. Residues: CASSMSGQGLSEQYF.